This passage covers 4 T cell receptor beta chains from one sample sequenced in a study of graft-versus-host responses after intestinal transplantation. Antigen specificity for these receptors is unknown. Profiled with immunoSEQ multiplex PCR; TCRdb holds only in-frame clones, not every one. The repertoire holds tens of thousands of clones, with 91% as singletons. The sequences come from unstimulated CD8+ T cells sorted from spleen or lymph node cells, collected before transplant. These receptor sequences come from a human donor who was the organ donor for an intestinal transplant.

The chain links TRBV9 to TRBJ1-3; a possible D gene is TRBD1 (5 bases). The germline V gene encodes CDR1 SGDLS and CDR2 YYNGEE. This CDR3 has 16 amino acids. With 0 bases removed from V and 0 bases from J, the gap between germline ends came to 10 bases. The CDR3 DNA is TGTGCCAGCAGCGTAGCTGAGGGGAACTCTGGAAACACCATATATTTT. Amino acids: CASSVAEGNSGNTIYF.

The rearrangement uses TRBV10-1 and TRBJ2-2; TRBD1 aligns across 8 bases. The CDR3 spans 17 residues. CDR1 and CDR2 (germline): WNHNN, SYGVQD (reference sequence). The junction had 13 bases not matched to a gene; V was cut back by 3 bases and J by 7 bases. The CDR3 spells CASSDFSWTGSNGELFF. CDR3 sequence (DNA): TGCGCCAGCAGTGATTTTTCTTGGACAGGGTCTAACGGGGAGCTGTTTTTT.

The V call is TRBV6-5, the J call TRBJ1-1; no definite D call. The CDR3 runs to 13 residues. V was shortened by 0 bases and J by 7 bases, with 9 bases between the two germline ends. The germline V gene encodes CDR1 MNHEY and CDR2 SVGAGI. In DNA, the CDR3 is TGTGCCAGCAGTTACTCGGGCGAGATTGAAGCTTTCTTT. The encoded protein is CASSYSGEIEAFF.

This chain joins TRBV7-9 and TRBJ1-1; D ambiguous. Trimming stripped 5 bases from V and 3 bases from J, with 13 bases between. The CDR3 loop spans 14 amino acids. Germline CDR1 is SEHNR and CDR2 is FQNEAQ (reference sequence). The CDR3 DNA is TGTGCCAGCAGCCCGAGTCCCGAGGACACTGAAGCTTTCTTT. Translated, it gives CASSPSPEDTEAFF. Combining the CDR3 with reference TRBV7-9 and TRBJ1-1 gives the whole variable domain DTGVSQNPRHKITKRGQNVTFRCDPISEHNRLYWYRQTLGQGPEFLTYFQNEAQLEKSRLLSDRFSAERPKGSFSTLEIQRTEQGDSAMYLCASSPSPEDTEAFFGQGTRLTVV.